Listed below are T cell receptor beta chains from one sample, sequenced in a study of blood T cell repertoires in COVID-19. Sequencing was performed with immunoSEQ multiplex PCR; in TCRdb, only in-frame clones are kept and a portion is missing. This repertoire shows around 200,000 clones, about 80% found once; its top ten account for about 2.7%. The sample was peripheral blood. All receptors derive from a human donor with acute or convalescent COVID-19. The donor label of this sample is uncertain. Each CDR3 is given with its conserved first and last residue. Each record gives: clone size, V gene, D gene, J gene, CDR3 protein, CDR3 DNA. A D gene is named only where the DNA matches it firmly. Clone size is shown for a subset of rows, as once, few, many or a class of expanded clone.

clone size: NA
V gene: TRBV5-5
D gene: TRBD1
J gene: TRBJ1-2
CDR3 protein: CASSTTGVYGYTF
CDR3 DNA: TGTGCCAGCAGCACTACAGGGGTCTATGGCTACACCTTC

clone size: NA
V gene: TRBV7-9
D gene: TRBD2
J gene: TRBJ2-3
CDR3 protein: CASSSPGLAGTDTQYF
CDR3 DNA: TGTGCCAGCAGCTCTCCGGGACTAGCGGGCACAGATACGCAGTATTTT

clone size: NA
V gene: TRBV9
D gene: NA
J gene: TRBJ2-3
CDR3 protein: CASSARRGTDTQYF
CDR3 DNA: TGTGCCAGCAGCGCTCGCAGAGGGACAGATACGCAGTATTTT

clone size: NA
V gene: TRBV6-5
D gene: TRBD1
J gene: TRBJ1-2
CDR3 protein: CASSLSGTANGYTF
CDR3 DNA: TGTGCCAGCAGTCTCTCGGGGACAGCAAATGGCTACACCTTC

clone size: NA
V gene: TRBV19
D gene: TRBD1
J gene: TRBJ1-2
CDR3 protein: CASRHWDRGLYGYTF
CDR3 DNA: TGTGCCAGTAGACACTGGGACAGGGGATTGTATGGCTACACCTTC

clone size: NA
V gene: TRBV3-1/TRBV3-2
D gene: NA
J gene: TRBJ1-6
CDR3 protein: CASSQEAAYNSPLHF
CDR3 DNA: TGTGCCAGCAGCCAAGAAGCCGCTTATAATTCACCCCTCCACTTT

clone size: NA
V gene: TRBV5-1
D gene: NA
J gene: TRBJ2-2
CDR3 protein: CASSLADSNTGELFF
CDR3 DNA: TGCGCCAGCAGTTTAGCAGATTCGAACACCGGGGAGCTGTTTTTT

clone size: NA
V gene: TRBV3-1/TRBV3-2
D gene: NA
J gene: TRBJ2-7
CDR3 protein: CASSQAGSYEQYF
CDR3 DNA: TGTGCCAGCAGCCAAGCAGGGTCCTACGAGCAGTACTTC

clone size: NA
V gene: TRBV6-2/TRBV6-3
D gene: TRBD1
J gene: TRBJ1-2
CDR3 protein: CASSMTGTYGYTF
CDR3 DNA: TGTGCCAGCAGTATGACAGGGACGTATGGCTACACCTTC

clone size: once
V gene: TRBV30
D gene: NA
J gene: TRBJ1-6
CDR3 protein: CAWSNQILTNSPLHF
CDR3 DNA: TGTGCCTGGAGCAACCAGATACTAACAAATTCACCCCTCCACTTT

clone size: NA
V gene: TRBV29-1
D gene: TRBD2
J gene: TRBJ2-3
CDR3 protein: CSVEGPSGGLYTQYF
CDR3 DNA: TGCAGCGTTGAAGGACCTAGCGGAGGACTCTATACGCAGTATTTT

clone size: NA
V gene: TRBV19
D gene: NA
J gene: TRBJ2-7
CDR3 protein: CASSMGWGRGIYEQYF
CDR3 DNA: TGTGCCAGTAGTATGGGCTGGGGGCGGGGGATCTACGAGCAGTACTTC

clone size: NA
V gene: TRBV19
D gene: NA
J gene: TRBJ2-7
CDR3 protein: CASSISPRYEQYF
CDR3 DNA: TGTGCCAGTAGTATTAGTCCCCGCTACGAGCAGTACTTC

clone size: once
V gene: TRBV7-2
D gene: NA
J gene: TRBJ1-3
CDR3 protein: CASSLRGTSGNTIYF
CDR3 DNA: TGTGCCAGCAGCTTAAGAGGGACTTCTGGAAACACCATATATTTT

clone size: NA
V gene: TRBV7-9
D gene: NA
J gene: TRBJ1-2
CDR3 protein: CASSLGAAVNYGYTF
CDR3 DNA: TGTGCCAGCAGCTTAGGTGCGGCAGTCAACTATGGCTACACCTTC

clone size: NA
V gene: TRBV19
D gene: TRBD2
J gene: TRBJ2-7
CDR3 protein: CASSPRTSGGAGEQYF
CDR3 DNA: TGTGCCAGTAGTCCCCGGACTAGCGGGGGTGCAGGTGAGCAGTACTTC

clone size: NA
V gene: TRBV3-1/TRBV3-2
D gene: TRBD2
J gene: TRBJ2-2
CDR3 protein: CASSQGLAATGELFF
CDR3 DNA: TGTGCCAGCAGCCAGGGACTAGCGGCCACCGGGGAGCTGTTTTTT

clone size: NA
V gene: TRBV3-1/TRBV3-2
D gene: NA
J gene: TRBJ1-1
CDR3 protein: CASRFGQNTEAFF
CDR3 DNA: TGTGCCAGCAGATTCGGACAAAACACTGAAGCTTTCTTT

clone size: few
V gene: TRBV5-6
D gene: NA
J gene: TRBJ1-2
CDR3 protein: CASSYLQGSNYGYTF
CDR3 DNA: TGTGCCAGCAGCTATCTACAGGGTTCCAACTATGGCTACACCTTC

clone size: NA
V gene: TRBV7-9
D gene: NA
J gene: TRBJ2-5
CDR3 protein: CASSLQRLGYQETQYF
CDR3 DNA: TGTGCCAGCAGCTTACAAAGACTAGGGTACCAAGAGACCCAGTACTTC

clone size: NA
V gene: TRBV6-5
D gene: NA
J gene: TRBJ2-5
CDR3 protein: CASRTGAGTKKTQYF
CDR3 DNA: TGTGCCAGCAGGACCGGCGCCGGGACAAAGAAGACCCAGTACTTC

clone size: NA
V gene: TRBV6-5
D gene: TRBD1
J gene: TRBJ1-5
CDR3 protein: CASSYSNRGKQPQHF
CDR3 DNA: TGTGCCAGCAGTTACTCAAACAGGGGGAAACAGCCCCAGCATTTT

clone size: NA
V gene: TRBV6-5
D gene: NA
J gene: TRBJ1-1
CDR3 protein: CASRLSATTEAFF
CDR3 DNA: TGTGCCAGCAGACTATCGGCTACTACTGAAGCTTTCTTT

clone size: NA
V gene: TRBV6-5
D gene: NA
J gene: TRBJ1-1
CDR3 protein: CASSRTLNTEAFF
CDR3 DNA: TGTGCCAGCAGTAGGACACTGAACACTGAAGCTTTCTTT

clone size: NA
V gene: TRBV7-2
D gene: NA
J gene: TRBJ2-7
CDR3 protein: CASSLGGPVYEQYF
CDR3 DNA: TGTGCCAGCAGCTTAGGTGGGCCAGTGTACGAGCAGTACTTC

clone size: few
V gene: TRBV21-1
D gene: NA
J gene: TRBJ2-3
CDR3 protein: CASSLRGRGRSTDTQYF
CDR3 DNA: TGTGCCAGCAGCCTCCGAGGGCGGGGCCGTAGCACAGATACGCAGTATTTT

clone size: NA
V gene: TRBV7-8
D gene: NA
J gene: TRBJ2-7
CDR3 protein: CASSLDPRGPYEQYF
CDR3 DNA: TGTGCCAGCAGCTTAGACCCCAGGGGCCCCTACGAGCAGTACTTC

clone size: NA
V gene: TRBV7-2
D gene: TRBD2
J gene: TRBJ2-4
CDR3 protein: CASSLGGAGGLLGF
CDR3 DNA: TGTGCCAGCAGCTTAGGCGGAGCGGGGGGCCTACTGGGTTTC

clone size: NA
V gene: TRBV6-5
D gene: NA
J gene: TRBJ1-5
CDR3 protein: CASKGNNQPQHF
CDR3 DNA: TGTGCCAGCAAGGGGAACAATCAGCCCCAGCATTTT

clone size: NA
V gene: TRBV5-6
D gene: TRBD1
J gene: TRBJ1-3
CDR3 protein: CASSLSGTGDGNTIYF
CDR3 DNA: TGTGCCAGCAGCTTATCCGGGACAGGAGATGGAAACACCATATATTTT

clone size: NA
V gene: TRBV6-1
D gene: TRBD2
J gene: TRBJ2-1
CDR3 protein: CASSEQRGWSYNEQFF
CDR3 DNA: TGTGCCAGCAGTGAACAGCGGGGGTGGTCCTACAATGAGCAGTTCTTC

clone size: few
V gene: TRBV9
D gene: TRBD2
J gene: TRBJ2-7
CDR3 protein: CASSPRLAPGYEQYF
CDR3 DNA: TGTGCCAGCAGCCCCAGACTAGCGCCAGGTTACGAGCAGTACTTC

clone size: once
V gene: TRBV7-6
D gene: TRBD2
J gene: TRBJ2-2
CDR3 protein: CASSLRERATGELFF
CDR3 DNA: TGTGCCAGCAGCTTGCGGGAGCGGGCTACCGGGGAGCTGTTTTTT

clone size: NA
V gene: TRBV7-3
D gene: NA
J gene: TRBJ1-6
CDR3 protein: CASSLTSVSPLHF
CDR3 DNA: TGTGCCAGCAGCTTAACTTCCGTTTCACCCCTCCACTTT

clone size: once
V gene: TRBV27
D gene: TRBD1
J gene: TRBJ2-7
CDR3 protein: CASSTGTGFYEQYF
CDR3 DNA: TGTGCCAGCAGTACCGGGACAGGATTCTACGAGCAGTACTTC

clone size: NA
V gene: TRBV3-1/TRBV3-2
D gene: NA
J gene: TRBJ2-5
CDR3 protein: CASSQEFQRGGEQETQYF
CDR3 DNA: TGTGCCAGCAGCCAAGAGTTCCAGAGGGGGGGCGAACAAGAGACCCAGTACTTC

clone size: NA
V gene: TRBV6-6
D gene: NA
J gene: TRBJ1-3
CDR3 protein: CASRERDRGNTIYF
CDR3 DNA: TGTGCCAGCAGGGAGCGGGACCGGGGGAACACCATATATTTT

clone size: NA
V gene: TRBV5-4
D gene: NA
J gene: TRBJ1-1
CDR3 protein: CASSLEFQNTEAFF
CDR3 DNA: TGTGCCAGCAGCTTGGAATTCCAGAACACTGAAGCTTTCTTT

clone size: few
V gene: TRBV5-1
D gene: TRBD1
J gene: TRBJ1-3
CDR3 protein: CASSTQTGASGNTIYF
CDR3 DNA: TGCGCCAGCAGCACCCAAACAGGGGCCTCTGGAAACACCATATATTTT

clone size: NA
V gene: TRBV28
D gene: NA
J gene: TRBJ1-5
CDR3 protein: CASSPPGLGSDQPQHF
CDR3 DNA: TGTGCCAGCAGTCCCCCGGGCTTAGGTAGCGATCAGCCCCAGCATTTT

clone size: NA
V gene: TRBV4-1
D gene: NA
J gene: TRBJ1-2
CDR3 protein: CASSQEDWGYTF
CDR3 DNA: TGCGCCAGCAGCCAGGAGGACTGGGGCTACACCTTC

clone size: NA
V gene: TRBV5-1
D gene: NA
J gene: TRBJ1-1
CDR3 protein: CASSIGDRNTEAFF
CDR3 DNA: TGCGCCAGCAGCATCGGCGACAGGAACACTGAAGCTTTCTTT

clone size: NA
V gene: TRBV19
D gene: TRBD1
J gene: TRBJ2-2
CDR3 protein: CASSATGGTGELFF
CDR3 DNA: TGTGCCAGTAGTGCAACAGGGGGCACCGGGGAGCTGTTTTTT

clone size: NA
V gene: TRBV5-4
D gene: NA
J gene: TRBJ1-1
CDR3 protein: CASSLDPGATPEAFF
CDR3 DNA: TGTGCCAGCAGCTTGGATCCAGGGGCTACGCCTGAAGCTTTCTTT

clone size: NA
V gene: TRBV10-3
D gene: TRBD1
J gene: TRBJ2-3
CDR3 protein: CAISGTGALDTQYF
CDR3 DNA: TGTGCCATCAGTGGGACAGGCGCCCTAGATACGCAGTATTTT

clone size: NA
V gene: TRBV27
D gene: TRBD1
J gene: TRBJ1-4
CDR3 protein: CASGTEGDEKLFF
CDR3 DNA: TGTGCCAGTGGGACAGAAGGCGATGAAAAACTGTTTTTT

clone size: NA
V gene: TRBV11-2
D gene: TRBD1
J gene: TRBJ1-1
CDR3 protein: CASSMTGPNTEAFF
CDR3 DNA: TGTGCCAGCAGCATGACAGGGCCGAACACTGAAGCTTTCTTT

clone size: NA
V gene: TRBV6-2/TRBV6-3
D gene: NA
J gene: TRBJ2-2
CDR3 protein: CASSYPNTGELFF
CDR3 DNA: TGTGCCAGCAGTTACCCTAACACCGGGGAGCTGTTTTTT

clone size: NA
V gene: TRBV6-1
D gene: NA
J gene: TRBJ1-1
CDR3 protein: CASSEGVYGIPGTLGEAFF
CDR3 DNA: TGTGCCAGCAGTGAAGGGGTCTACGGGATCCCAGGGACACTCGGTGAAGCTTTCTTT

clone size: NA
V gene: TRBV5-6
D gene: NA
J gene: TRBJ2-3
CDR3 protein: CASSLMLAPVDTQYF
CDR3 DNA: TGTGCCAGCAGCTTGATGCTAGCGCCCGTGGATACGCAGTATTTT

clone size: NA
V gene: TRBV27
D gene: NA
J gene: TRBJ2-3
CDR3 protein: CASSFYRSDTQYF
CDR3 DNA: TGTGCCAGCAGTTTCTACAGGTCAGATACGCAGTATTTT

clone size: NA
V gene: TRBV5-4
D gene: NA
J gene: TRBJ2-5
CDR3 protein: CASSLDLSTAQYF
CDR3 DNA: TGTGCCAGCAGCTTGGATTTGTCCACGGCCCAGTACTTC

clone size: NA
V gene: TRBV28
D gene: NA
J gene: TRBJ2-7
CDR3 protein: CASNAGATPVEQYF
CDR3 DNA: TGTGCCAGCAACGCGGGGGCTACCCCTGTCGAGCAGTACTTC